This section outlines one TCR beta chain sequence together with its context. Trimming cost V 0 bases and J 7 bases, with 13 bases left between them. Germline V CDR1 and CDR2: SGHRS, YFSETQ. This CDR3 contains 14 residues. These data belong to a study of T cell responses to AZD1222 COVID-19 vaccine. TCRdb keeps only in-frame clones here, not all; method: immunoSEQ multiplex PCR. Of 150,000 to 200,000 clones in the sample, approximately 90% are singletons; the top ten hold around 6.4%. This sequence joins TRBV5-1 and TRBJ1-2; weak D call: TRBD1 (5 bases). This specimen was peripheral blood, taken on day 0 of AZD1222 vaccination. This clonotype was sampled from an adult in good health. The DNA for the CDR3 is TGCGCCAGCAGCTTGGCAGGGCAGCGGTCTGGCTACACCTTC. Translation gives CASSLAGQRSGYTF. Together with reference TRBV5-1 and TRBJ1-2, the CDR3 gives the full variable domain: KAGVTQTPRYLIKTRGQQVTLSCSPISGHRSVSWYQQTPGQGLQFLFEYFSETQRNKGNFPGRFSGRQFSNSRSEMNVSTLELGDSALYLCASSLAGQRSGYTFGSGTRLTVV.